The 27 T cell receptor beta chains listed next were all sequenced from one sample in a study of blood T cell repertoires in COVID-19. Only in-frame clones appear in the TCRdb table, and some are missing; sequencing was by immunoSEQ multiplex PCR. The sample holds under 85,000 clones; more than 70% are singletons and the top ten take around two fifths. Input material: peripheral blood. These receptor sequences come from a man older than 75 with active or convalescent COVID-19.

This chain connects TRBV2 to TRBJ2-1; TRBD2 is a possible D gene (5 bases). CDR1 SNHLY and CDR2 FYNNEI come from the germline V gene. The V end was cut by 8 bases, the J end by 6 bases, with 8 bases between. This CDR3 is 11 amino acids long. The CDR3 reads CASDRGNEQFF. Here the CDR3 DNA reads TGTGCCAGCGACCGGGGCAATGAGCAGTTCTTC.

The CDR3 sequence: CASSVFAGGEQYF. For the CDR3, the DNA is TGTGCCAGCAGCGTATTTGCAGGGGGCGAGCAGTACTTC. The V and J genes are TRBV9 and TRBJ2-7, with TRBD1 identical over 7 bases. The CDR3 contains 13 residues. The V segment lost 1 base and the J segment 6 bases; nucleotides outside the gene matches: 4. In germline, CDR1 is SGDLS, CDR2 YYNGEE.

The chain employs TRBV5-4 and TRBJ2-2; perhaps TRBD1 as D (6 bases). The CDR3 is 15 residues long. Germline-derived CDR1 and CDR2 are SGHNT and YYREEE (reference sequence). The V gene lost 6 bases and the J gene lost 2 bases, with 14 bases spanning the gap. The DNA of the CDR3 is TGTGCCAGCACCCCCGGGACACTTAACACCGGGGAGCTGTTTTTT. It yields the protein CASTPGTLNTGELFF.

The chain uses TRBV19 and TRBJ1-5, with unresolved D. The CDR3 runs 14 residues. The germline V and J ends were trimmed by 3 bases and 1 base, with 7 bases remaining between them. Germline V lookup: CDR1 LNHDA, CDR2 SQIVND (reference sequence). The CDR3 protein is CASSMRQSNQPQHF. The CDR3 DNA reads TGTGCCAGTAGTATGCGTCAAAGCAATCAGCCCCAGCATTTT.

The chain recombines TRBV28 with TRBJ1-1; D remains ambiguous. Germline V CDR1 and CDR2: MDHEN, SYDVKM. The CDR3 contains 13 residues. Trimming stripped 0 bases from V and 8 bases from J, with 10 bases between. The CDR3 region has the DNA TGTGCCAGCAGTTTATGGATCCGGGAGGAAGCTTTCTTT. Amino acid sequence: CASSLWIREEAFF.

Comments on this clone: At one of its ends the junction is not consistent with the germline gene, which may arise from a read error. This chain joins TRBV7-7 and TRBJ2-2; 8 nucleotides match TRBD2. The CDR3 is 15 amino acids. Germline lookup yields CDR1 SSHAT and CDR2 FNYEAQ (reference sequence). Here the CDR3 reads CASSLDGRAFGELFF. DNA of the CDR3: TGTGCTAGCAGCTTAGACGGGAGGGCCTTCGGGGAGCTGTTTTTT.

The J gene is TRBJ1-2, the V gene TRBV21-1; the D call in the table, TRBD1, was not verified against the DNA. TRBV21-1 is classified as a pseudogene. The CDR3 has 13 amino acids. Here the CDR3 reads CASSSDRVRSYTF. As DNA, the CDR3 is TGTGCCAGCAGCAGCGACAGGGTCCGGAGCTACACCTTC.

V and J are TRBV7-6 and TRBJ1-1, with 9 bases that match TRBD1. The CDR3 is made up of 15 amino acids. Germline loops: CDR1 SGHVS, CDR2 FNYEAQ. Germline trimming cut 4 bases from V and 5 bases from J; bases unmatched to any gene: 8. The CDR3: CASSSQTGGTTEAFF. In DNA form, the CDR3 reads TGTGCCAGCAGCTCCCAGACAGGGGGAACAACTGAAGCTTTCTTT. Drawing the rest from reference TRBV7-6 and TRBJ1-1, the complete variable domain is GAGVSQSPRYKVTKRGQDVALRCDPISGHVSLYWYRQALGQGPEFLTYFNYEAQQDKSGLPNDRFSAERPEGSISTLTIQRTEQRDSAMYRCASSSQTGGTTEAFFGQGTRLTVV.

The rearrangement joins TRBV30 to TRBJ2-5; D perhaps matches TRBD2 (7 bases). This CDR3 comprises 15 residues. V gave up 4 bases and J gave up 2 bases, with 17 bases separating them. Per germline, CDR1 GTSNPN and CDR2 SVGIG (reference sequence). The CDR3 region is CAWNQGRGPQETQYF. CDR3 DNA sequence: TGTGCCTGGAACCAAGGGCGGGGGCCTCAAGAGACCCAGTACTTC. The complete variable domain, with remaining parts taken from reference TRBV30 and TRBJ2-5, reads SQTIHQWPATLVQPVGSPLSLECTVEGTSNPNLYWYRQAAGRGLQLLFYSVGIGQISSEVPQNLSASRPQDRQFILSSKKLLLSDSGFYLCAWNQGRGPQETQYFGPGTRLLVL.

This clone was detected once. This chain joins TRBV20-1 and TRBJ2-2, with D unresolved. The CDR3 extends over 10 amino acids. Germline CDR1 and CDR2: DFQATT and SNEGSKA (reference sequence). With 5 bases removed from V and 8 bases from J, the gap between germline ends came to 6 bases. CDR3 bases: TGCAGTGCTCGCGGTGGGGAGCTGTTTTTT. Its translation is CSARGGELFF.

This clone was observed at least ten times. J is TRBJ1-2 and V is TRBV7-8, with D uncertain. Germline lookup yields CDR1 SGHVS and CDR2 FQNEAQ. CDR3 length equals 13 residues. V lost 5 bases to trimming and J lost 1 base, with 8 bases between them. CDR3 amino acids: CASSPGVNYGYTF. The CDR3 DNA is TGTGCCAGCAGCCCCGGGGTTAACTATGGCTACACCTTC.

V usage is TRBV6-5 and J usage is TRBJ2-7; the D is unclear. The germline V gene has CDR1 MNHEY and CDR2 SVGAGI. V was shortened by 6 bases and J by 3 bases, with 6 bases between the two germline ends. The CDR3 contains 11 residues. The DNA of the CDR3 is TGTGCCAGCAGACAAAACTACGAGCAGTACTTC. The encoded protein is CASRQNYEQYF.

V usage is TRBV24-1 and J usage is TRBJ2-1; 8 bases agree with TRBD2. Trimming took 6 bases from V and 5 from J; bases not matched to a gene: 8. The germline CDR1 and CDR2 sequences are KGHDR and SFDVKD. This CDR3 spans 15 amino acids. This CDR3 is CATSQGTSGNNEQFF. The CDR3 DNA reads TGTGCCACCAGTCAGGGTACTAGCGGCAACAATGAGCAGTTCTTC.

The J gene is TRBJ2-7, the V gene TRBV24-1; 7 positions match TRBD2. Per germline, CDR1 KGHDR and CDR2 SFDVKD. The V gene end was trimmed by 1 base and the J gene end by 2 bases; junction bases not matched to a gene: 7. The CDR3 contains 16 residues. The CDR3 bases are TGTGCCACCAGTGATTTCTCAGCTAGCGGAACCTACGAGCAGTACTTC. This codes for CATSDFSASGTYEQYF.

The genes are TRBV11-2 and TRBJ2-7, with 14 bases that match TRBD2. Germline CDR1 SGHAT, CDR2 FQNNGV. The CDR3 length is 14 residues. V gave up 5 bases and J gave up 6 bases; unmatched junction bases: 3. In DNA form, the CDR3 reads TGTGCCAGCAGCACGACTAGCGGGAGGGCCGAGCAGTACTTC. Encoded protein: CASSTTSGRAEQYF.

The genes are TRBV20-1 and TRBJ1-1, with a weak D call TRBD1 (6 bases). The CDR3 length is 15 residues. Trimming left V 3 bases short and J 4 bases short, with 18 bases between. CDR1 DFQATT and CDR2 SNEGSKA come from the germline V gene (reference sequence). CDR3 sequence: CSASSQGWWGTEAFF. The CDR3 coding sequence is TGCAGTGCTAGTTCCCAGGGGTGGTGGGGCACTGAAGCTTTCTTT.

The DNA of the CDR3 is TGTGCCAGCAGTGGGGAGAACAATCAGCCCCAGCATTTT. As protein: CASSGENNQPQHF. J is TRBJ1-5 and V is TRBV2; no reliable D call. The V and J ends lost 4 bases and 3 bases respectively, with 7 bases between them. CDR1 is SNHLY and CDR2 is FYNNEI in the germline V gene. This CDR3 contains 13 residues. Full variable domain (missing parts from reference TRBV2 and TRBJ1-5): EPEVTQTPSHQVTQMGQEVILRCVPISNHLYFYWYRQILGQKVEFLVSFYNNEISEKSEIFDDQFSVERPDGSNFTLKIRSTKLEDSAMYFCASSGENNQPQHFGDGTRLSIL.

The V call is TRBV9, the J call TRBJ2-3; no clear D gene. Per germline, CDR1 SGDLS and CDR2 YYNGEE. The ends were cut back, 3 bases at V and 5 bases at J, with 4 bases in the middle. CDR3 length: 11 amino acids. CDR3 sequence: CASSARDTQYF. CDR3 DNA: TGTGCCAGCAGCGCGAGAGATACGCAGTATTTT.

The chain's CDR3 is CASSEGGGNQPQHF. For the CDR3, the DNA is TGCGCCAGCAGTGAGGGAGGTGGCAATCAGCCCCAGCATTTT. The chain has TRBV10-1 and TRBJ1-5; D is ambiguous. The CDR3 spans 14 residues. Germline V gene sequence: CDR1 WNHNN, CDR2 SYGVQD (reference sequence). Trimming removed 2 bases at V and 2 bases at J, with 7 bases between.

This chain connects TRBV28 to TRBJ1-5; D unresolved. The CDR3 consists of 16 residues. Germline-derived CDR1 and CDR2 are MDHEN and SYDVKM. V lost 3 bases, J lost 0 bases, and 12 bases lay in between. The CDR3 DNA reads as TGTGCCAGCAGTTTCGGAATAGCTAATAGCAATCAGCCCCAGCATTTT. Translation gives CASSFGIANSNQPQHF.

The chain joins TRBV12-3 or TRBV12-4 to TRBJ2-1, with 9 bases aligning to TRBD2. J was trimmed by 10 bases and V by 5 bases; bases with no gene match: 6. The CDR3 totals 13 residues. The CDR3 is CASSNHAGGEQFF. CDR3 DNA sequence: TGTGCCAGCAGTAACCACGCGGGGGGGGAGCAGTTCTTC.

The rearrangement joins TRBV28 to TRBJ2-1; TRBD2 aligns across 7 bases. Germline CDR1 and CDR2: MDHEN and SYDVKM. CDR3 length: 14 residues. V shed 3 bases and J 7 bases; nucleotides not matched to a gene: 6. This chain's CDR3 is CASSFQRLANEQFF. CDR3 DNA: TGTGCCAGCAGTTTCCAAAGACTAGCAAATGAGCAGTTCTTC.

The chain carries TRBV2 and TRBJ2-7; unclear D gene. The CDR3 spans 14 residues. The germline gives CDR1 SNHLY, CDR2 FYNNEI. Trimming stripped 2 bases from V and 5 bases from J, with 13 bases between. In DNA form, the CDR3 reads TGTGCCAGCAGTGAATGGGCCTCCTCGGACGAGCAGTACTTC. This codes for CASSEWASSDEQYF.

V usage is TRBV19 and J usage is TRBJ1-1; maybe TRBD1 (6 bases). Germline V lookup: CDR1 LNHDA, CDR2 SQIVND (reference sequence). The V end was cut by 5 bases, the J end by 4 bases, with 11 bases between. The CDR3 spans 13 residues. The CDR3 DNA reads TGTGCCAGTAGTTCGCAAGGGGGCACTGAAGCTTTCTTT. It encodes CASSSQGGTEAFF. The whole variable domain, remainder taken from reference TRBV19 and TRBJ1-1, is DGGITQSPKYLFRKEGQNVTLSCEQNLNHDAMYWYRQDPGQGLRLIYYSQIVNDFQKGDIAEGYSVSREKKESFPLTVTSAQKNPTAFYLCASSSQGGTEAFFGQGTRLTVV.

This clone has more than one count but fewer than ten. The rearrangement joins TRBV5-1 to TRBJ1-1, with D tentatively TRBD1 (5 bases). Germline CDR1 SGHRS, CDR2 YFSETQ. The CDR3 extends over 14 amino acids. The V end was cut by 3 bases, the J end by 4 bases, with 13 bases between. CDR3 sequence reads: CASSYEGAATEAFF. CDR3 nucleotide sequence: TGCGCCAGCAGCTATGAAGGGGCGGCCACTGAAGCTTTCTTT.

This chain joins TRBV18 and TRBJ2-3; maybe TRBD2 (5 bases). Trimming shortened V by 3 bases and J by 1 base, and 14 bases separated the two germline ends. The germline CDR1 and CDR2 sequences are KGHSH and LQKENI. The CDR3 totals 16 residues. CDR3 sequence (DNA): TGTGCCAGCTCACCTTTCCGAGGGAGTGGCACAGATACGCAGTATTTT. Translating gives CASSPFRGSGTDTQYF.

This clone showed up just once. V and J are TRBV2 and TRBJ1-4; TRBD1 agrees at 8 bases. The J segment lost 7 bases and the V segment lost 6 bases, leaving 10 bases of the junction unmatched. This CDR3 spans 15 amino acids. Germline V lookup: CDR1 SNHLY, CDR2 FYNNEI. CDR3 region: CASRLETTGGEKLFF. The DNA of the CDR3 is TGTGCCAGCAGGTTGGAGACAACAGGGGGTGAAAAACTGTTTTTT.